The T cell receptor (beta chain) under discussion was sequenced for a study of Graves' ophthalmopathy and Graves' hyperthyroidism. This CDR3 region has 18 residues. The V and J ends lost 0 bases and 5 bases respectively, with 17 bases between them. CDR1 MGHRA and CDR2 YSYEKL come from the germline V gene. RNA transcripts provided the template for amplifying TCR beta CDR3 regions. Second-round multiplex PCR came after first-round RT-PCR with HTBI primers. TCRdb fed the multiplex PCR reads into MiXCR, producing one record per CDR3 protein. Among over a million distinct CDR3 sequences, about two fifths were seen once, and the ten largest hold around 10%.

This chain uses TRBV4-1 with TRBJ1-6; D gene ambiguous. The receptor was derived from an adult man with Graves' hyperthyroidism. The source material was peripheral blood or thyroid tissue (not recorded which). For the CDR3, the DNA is TGCGCCAGCAGCCAAGAAGTTTTCCCCGGGATGCATAATTCACCCCTCCACTTT. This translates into CASSQEVFPGMHNSPLHF.